This TCR beta chain was retrieved from a study of shared clonotypes between healthy human individuals. CDR1 is ENHRY and CDR2 is SYGVKD in the germline V gene. The V gene end was trimmed by 5 bases and the J gene end by 8 bases; junction bases not matched to a gene: 7. This CDR3 region has 13 residues. Sequenced by immunoSEQ multiplex PCR; TCRdb stores in-frame clones only, minus some. Found here are about 1.5 million clones, roughly 96% of them singletons; the top ten hold approximately 1%. This clone was found once. The source is a man younger than 40 in good health. The specimen sequenced was naive CD4+ T cells sorted from blood. Subset: CD45RA+ positively selected. The rearrangement uses TRBV10-3 and TRBJ1-1, with 8 bases aligning to TRBD1. This CDR3 reads CAISPGQAEEAFF. Written as DNA, the CDR3 is TGTGCCATCAGTCCGGGACAGGCCGAAGAAGCTTTCTTT.